The clone carrying this TCR beta chain has ten or more counts. This entry belongs to a study of T-cell reconstitution after alpha-beta-depleted transplantation in children. A library of TCRbeta sequences, prepared with unique molecular identifiers, was generated. Using its own MiXCR run on the PCR reads, TCRdb lists one record per CDR3 protein. The data show 640,000 or so distinct CDR3 sequences, 16% seen once. This CDR3 has 15 residues. Germline CDR1 is KGHDR and CDR2 is SFDVKD. J was trimmed by 8 bases and V by 2 bases; bases with no gene match: 6. This clonotype was sampled from a human donor who donated a stem cell graft to a child with acute myeloid leukemia. The sequences come from PBMCs from the stem cell graft donor, collected from the stem cell graft. The chain has TRBV24-1 and TRBJ2-1; 9 nucleotides line up with TRBD1. This CDR3 reads CATSDSGQGSDEQFF. In nucleotides, the CDR3 is TGTGCCACCAGTGATTCAGGACAGGGGAGCGATGAGCAGTTCTTC.